Below are 17 T cell receptor beta chains sequenced from a single sample in a study of response to subunit inactivated influenza vaccine. A single record per CDR3 protein comes from TCRdb applying MiXCR to the RT-PCR reads. The repertoire holds approximately 290,000 distinct CDR3 sequences, 20% to 25% seen once, with 10% in the top ten. Here the sequenced sample was PBMCs from blood, taken around 22 months after vaccination. The receptors were gathered from a man in his fifties or sixties who received an inactivated influenza vaccine.

The chain carries TRBV6-1 and TRBJ1-2, with D possibly being TRBD1 (5 bases). V was pared by 7 bases and J by 7 bases, with 16 bases between. The CDR3 is 13 residues long. Germline lookup yields CDR1 MNHNS and CDR2 SASEGT. Written as DNA, the CDR3 is TGTGCCAGCACCGGTTCGGGGGTCACTGGCTACACCTTC. Its protein is CASTGSGVTGYTF.

V usage is TRBV24-1 and J usage is TRBJ2-1; TRBD2 matches 13 bases. Germline trimming cut 3 bases from V and 6 bases from J; bases unmatched to any gene: 4. CDR3 length: 16 amino acids. Germline V gene sequence: CDR1 KGHDR, CDR2 SFDVKD. CDR3 nucleotide sequence: TGTGCCACCAGTGATACCGGGACTAGCGGGATCAATGAGCAGTTCTTC. Translated: CATSDTGTSGINEQFF.

CDR3 region: CASSFTALAGFTDTQYF. CDR3 DNA: TGTGCCAGCAGCTTCACAGCACTAGCGGGATTCACAGATACGCAGTATTTT. The rearrangement links TRBV7-9 to TRBJ2-3; 10 bases are shared with TRBD2. With 3 bases clipped from V and 2 bases from J, the junction kept 8 bases outside the gene matches. There are 17 residues in the CDR3. Germline CDR1 reads SEHNR; CDR2 reads FQNEAQ (reference sequence). Complete variable domain (other parts from reference TRBV7-9 and TRBJ2-3): DTGVSQNPRHKITKRGQNVTFRCDPISEHNRLYWYRQTLGQGPEFLTYFQNEAQLEKSRLLSDRFSAERPKGSFSTLEIQRTEQGDSAMYLCASSFTALAGFTDTQYFGPGTRLTVL.

This clonotype turned up a few times. The chain's CDR3 is CASSLWTDAFGTEAFF. Written as DNA, the CDR3 is TGTGCCAGCAGCTTATGGACCGATGCTTTTGGCACTGAAGCTTTCTTT. V and J are TRBV7-8 and TRBJ1-1, with D unresolved. V lost 2 bases and J 4 bases, leaving 17 bases between the germline ends. The CDR3 sequence is 16 residues long. Per the germline V gene, CDR1 is SGHVS and CDR2 is FQNEAQ.

This clonotype showed up many times. The chain recombines TRBV29-1 with TRBJ1-2, with 9 bases aligning to TRBD1. This CDR3 region has 13 residues. Losses at the gene ends were 7 bases for V and 2 bases for J; bases not matched to a gene: 5. Germline values: CDR1 SQVTM, CDR2 ANQGSEA. CDR3 in amino acids: CSARDRVNYGYTF. The CDR3 DNA follows: TGCAGCGCTAGGGACAGGGTAAACTATGGCTACACCTTC.

The chain employs TRBV12-3 or TRBV12-4 and TRBJ2-1; D is undetermined. Trimming removed 1 base from V and 8 bases from J, with 12 bases in between. The CDR3 length is 14 residues. CDR3 in amino acids: CASSLDRSLYEQFF. CDR3 DNA: TGTGCCAGCAGTTTAGACCGGAGCCTCTATGAGCAGTTCTTC.

This clonotype has a count of ten or more. V and J are TRBV4-1 and TRBJ1-5, with 7 bases that match TRBD1. Losses at the gene ends were 0 bases for V and 1 base for J; bases not matched to a gene: 15. Germline CDR1 MGHRA, CDR2 YSYEKL. There are 20 residues in the CDR3. The CDR3 spells CASSQELPLGRGGSNQPQHF. The CDR3 DNA is TGCGCCAGCAGCCAAGAACTTCCTCTGGGCAGGGGGGGAAGCAATCAGCCCCAGCATTTT.

This clonotype came up a few times. This chain links TRBV20-1 with TRBJ1-1; D might be TRBD1 (6 bases). The V end lost 1 base, the J end lost 0 bases, and 12 bases lay between the germline ends. The CDR3 is 15 amino acids. Germline CDR1 DFQATT, CDR2 SNEGSKA (reference sequence). The CDR3 region has the DNA TGCAGTGCTAGAGTAACAGGGTATATGAACACTGAAGCTTTCTTT. This sequence encodes CSARVTGYMNTEAFF.

This chain uses TRBV4-2 with TRBJ2-1, with a weak D call TRBD2 (6 bases). The germline CDR1 and CDR2 sequences are LGHNA and YNFKEQ. With 2 bases removed from V and 2 bases from J, the gap between germline ends came to 13 bases. The CDR3 runs 16 residues. The CDR3 sequence is CASSQFGGTTYNEQFF. The CDR3 DNA follows: TGTGCCAGCAGCCAATTCGGCGGGACGACCTACAATGAGCAGTTCTTC.

This clonotype was picked up a small number of times. V is TRBV25-1 and J is TRBJ2-2; D remains ambiguous. The V gene's germline CDR1 is MGHDK and CDR2 SYGVNS. The CDR3 covers 12 residues. V lost 2 bases and J 7 bases, leaving 5 bases between the germline ends. The CDR3: CASSEEVGELFF. The CDR3 DNA follows: TGTGCCAGCAGTGAAGAGGTCGGGGAGCTGTTTTTT.

V gene TRBV9 combines with J gene TRBJ2-2; TRBD1 agrees at 7 bases. Per germline, CDR1 SGDLS and CDR2 YYNGEE. J gave up 1 base and V 2 bases, and 5 bases lay outside the gene matches. There are 16 residues in the CDR3. The CDR3 DNA reads as TGTGCCAGCAGCGTCGTCCAGGGGGAGAACACCGGGGAGCTGTTTTTT. Translated: CASSVVQGENTGELFF.

The sample holds one count of this clonotype. One junction end does not reproduce the germline sequence, and a read error may be involved. The chain joins TRBV27 to TRBJ2-7, with 10 bases fitting TRBD1. The germline V gene encodes CDR1 MNHEY and CDR2 SMNVEV (reference sequence). This CDR3 region has 15 residues. The CDR3 protein is CACSLGQGWNYEQYF. The CDR3 DNA reads TGTGCCTGCAGTTTGGGACAGGGGTGGAATTACGAGCAGTACTTC.

V usage is TRBV9 and J usage is TRBJ1-3, with TRBD1 as a possible D gene (5 bases). The V end lost 0 bases, the J end lost 0 bases, and 10 bases lay between the germline ends. CDR1 and CDR2 from the germline V gene are SGDLS and YYNGEE. The CDR3 runs 16 residues. In DNA, the CDR3 is TGTGCCAGCAGCGTAGGCCAGGGCCTCTCTGGAAACACCATATATTTT. Translating gives CASSVGQGLSGNTIYF.

V is TRBV28 and J is TRBJ2-5; tentatively, D is TRBD2 (5 bases). From germline, CDR1 is MDHEN and CDR2 SYDVKM. This CDR3 is 12 amino acids long. The ends were cut back, 6 bases at V and 5 bases at J, with 10 bases in the middle. The CDR3 loop is CASSVLVETQYF. The CDR3 DNA reads as TGTGCCAGCAGCGTACTAGTCGAGACCCAGTACTTC.

The chain is built from TRBV20-1 and TRBJ1-4; D is unclear. CDR1 is DFQATT and CDR2 is SNEGSKA in the germline V gene (reference sequence). The CDR3 sequence is 14 residues long. V was pared by 3 bases and J by 0 bases, with 8 bases between. The CDR3 reads CSASIPATNEKLFF. DNA for the CDR3: TGCAGTGCTAGCATACCGGCAACTAATGAAAAACTGTTTTTT.

The J gene is TRBJ2-1, the V gene TRBV4-3, with TRBD2 matching over 11 bases. CDR3 size: 16 residues. V dropped 2 bases and J dropped 9; count of bases not matched to a gene: 9. Germline CDR1 reads LGHNA; CDR2 reads YSLEER. This CDR3 reads CASSQRLAGWSGEQFF. The CDR3 bases are TGCGCCAGCAGCCAAAGACTAGCGGGATGGAGTGGTGAGCAGTTCTTC.

The chain joins TRBV20-1 to TRBJ1-5; 9 bases are shared with TRBD1. This CDR3 contains 14 residues. The germline V gene has CDR1 DFQATT and CDR2 SNEGSKA (reference sequence). In DNA, the CDR3 is TGCTCTGTGGACAGGGGTGTGGGCAATCAGCCCCAGCATTTT. Encoded protein: CSVDRGVGNQPQHF.